The rows below give T cell receptor beta chains drawn from one sample of a study of blood T cells in healthy people across ages. TCRdb re-derived calls from the 5' RACE reads in MiXCR, one entry per CDR3 protein. The data show approximately 1.5 million distinct CDR3 sequences, 35% to 45% seen once. Material for sequencing was blood. These receptors all stem from a young woman in good health. Both conserved end residues are part of each CDR3.

length: 16
V: TRBV4-1
CDR3: CASSQAPRGGLDTQYF

length: 15
V: TRBV20-1
CDR3: CSARDLTSGGPPQYF

length: 13
V: TRBV18
CDR3: CASSPDRENEQFF

length: 16
V: TRBV4-1
CDR3: CASSQEYRGGGTEAFF

length: 14
V: TRBV20-1
CDR3: CSATVLKNGDTQYF

length: 17
V: TRBV23-1
CDR3: CASLRLGPGPMDNEQFF

length: 14
V: TRBV7-2
CDR3: CASSLVLESDTQYF

length: 19
V: TRBV20-1
CDR3: CSASSGLGLAGSGANVLTF

length: 13
V: TRBV9
CDR3: CASSVAGDLEAFF

length: 14
V: TRBV15
CDR3: CATSTDRVYYGYTF

length: 15
V: TRBV6-5
CDR3: CASSYLAGHTATQYF

length: 14
V: TRBV7-9
CDR3: CASSFPTVNTEAFF

length: 15
V: TRBV4-3
CDR3: CASSQDWARANTQYF

length: 13
V: TRBV20-1
CDR3: CSARGGYDTEAFF

length: 13
V: TRBV28
CDR3: CASSVRLGDTQYF

length: 14
V: TRBV7-2
CDR3: CASSSDTPGNEQFF

length: 16
V: TRBV7-2
CDR3: CASSLGRGGNTDTQYF

length: 17
V: TRBV28
CDR3: CASSQNLGLASEHEQFF

length: 14
V: TRBV4-1
CDR3: CASSHLQGDETQYF

length: 15
V: TRBV7-2
CDR3: CASSLVFRGTYGYTF

length: 15
V: TRBV3-1
CDR3: CASSFRTSGIDEQFF

length: 16
V: TRBV5-5
CDR3: CASSLGVGGLLDTQYF